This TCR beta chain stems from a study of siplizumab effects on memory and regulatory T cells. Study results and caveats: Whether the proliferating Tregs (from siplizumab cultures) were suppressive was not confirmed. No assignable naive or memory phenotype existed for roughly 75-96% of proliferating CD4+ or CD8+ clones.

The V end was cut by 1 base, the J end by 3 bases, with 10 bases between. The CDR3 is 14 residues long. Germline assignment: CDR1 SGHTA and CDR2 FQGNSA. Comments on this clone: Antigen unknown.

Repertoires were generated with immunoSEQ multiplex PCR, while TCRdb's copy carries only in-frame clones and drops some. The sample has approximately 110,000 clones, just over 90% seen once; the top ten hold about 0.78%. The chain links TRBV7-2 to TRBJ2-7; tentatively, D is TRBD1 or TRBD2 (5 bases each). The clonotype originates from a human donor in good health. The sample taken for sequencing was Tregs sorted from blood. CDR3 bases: TGTGCCAGCAGCTTAGACCGTGGGGGCTACGAGCAGTACTTC. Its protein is CASSLDRGGYEQYF.